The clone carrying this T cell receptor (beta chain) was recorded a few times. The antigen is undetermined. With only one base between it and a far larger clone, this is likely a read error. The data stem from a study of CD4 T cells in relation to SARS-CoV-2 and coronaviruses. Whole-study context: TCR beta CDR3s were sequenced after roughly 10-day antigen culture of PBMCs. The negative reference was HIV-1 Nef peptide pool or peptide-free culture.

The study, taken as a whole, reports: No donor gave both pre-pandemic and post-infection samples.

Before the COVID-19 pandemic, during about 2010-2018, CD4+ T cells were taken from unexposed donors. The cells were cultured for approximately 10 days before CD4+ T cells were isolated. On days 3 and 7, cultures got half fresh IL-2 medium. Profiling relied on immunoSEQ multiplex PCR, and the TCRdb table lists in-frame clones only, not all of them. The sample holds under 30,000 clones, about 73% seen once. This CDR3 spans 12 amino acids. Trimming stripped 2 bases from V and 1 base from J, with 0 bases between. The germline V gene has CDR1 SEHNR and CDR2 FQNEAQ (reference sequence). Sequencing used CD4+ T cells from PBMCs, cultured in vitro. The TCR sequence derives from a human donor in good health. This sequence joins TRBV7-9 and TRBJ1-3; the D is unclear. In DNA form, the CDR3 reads TGTGCCAGCAGCTTATCTGGAAACACCATATATTTT. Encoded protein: CASSLSGNTIYF.